This T cell receptor beta chain comes out of a study of blood T cell repertoires in COVID-19. Study details: From the United States, Italy and Spain came samples of acute and convalescent COVID-19.

CDR1 is LNHDA, CDR2 SQIVND, per germline (reference sequence). V lost 7 bases and J 9 bases, leaving 19 bases between the germline ends. The length of the CDR3 is 14 residues. Assay: immunoSEQ multiplex PCR; the TCRdb copy retains only in-frame clones and omits some. The sample contains about 73,000 clones, 89% of which appear only once. This chain uses TRBV19 with TRBJ2-1; D not certain. This sequence originates from a man older than 75 with acute or convalescent COVID-19. The material sequenced was peripheral blood. The CDR3 spells CASTIPGVIGEQFF. CDR3 nucleotide sequence: TGTGCCAGTACCATCCCAGGTGTGATCGGTGAGCAGTTCTTC.